Detailed here is one T cell receptor (beta chain). The antigen this receptor binds is unknown. Nothing much larger sits one base from this clone, and base qualities are not available. This sample is part of a study of T cell responses to AZD1222 COVID-19 vaccine (TCRdb year 2021). Study-wide context: Because spike-specific TCR depth and breadth did not differ between the two schedules, AZD1222 recipients who got a second dose at roughly 4 weeks were pooled with those who got a second dose at roughly 12 weeks. A total of more than 230 trial participants underwent TCR sequencing, of whom more than 200 had received two doses of AZD1222 and some 25 had received two doses of the MenACWY control vaccine. Trial participants were enrolled by age into 18-55, 56-69 and 70-plus year subgroups, with about 150, 27 and 61 TCR-sequenced participants respectively. Broader findings and caveats from the paper: The whole spike protein was spanned by vaccine-associated CD4 TCRs, and dominant responses were seen in regions 160-218 and 743-854. Participants were mostly white British, with more females than males. The authors suggested clonal diversity may have been underestimated. No day 14 peak-response samples were available, so repertoires were characterized only after the peak T cell response. Only a handful of AZD1222 recipients were SARS-CoV-2 seropositive at baseline, limiting conclusions about previously exposed vaccinees. Reportedly, close to half of the unique spike-specific TCRs recognized epitopes lying outside the regions that are mutated in the B.1.351 and B.1.1.7 variants. In the small 56-69-year group, the increase in depth fell short of significance, most likely because of low power. After two AZD1222 doses, spike-specific TCR breadth and depth were significantly higher than at day 0 and than in MenACWY recipients.

The CDR3 regions of human TCRbeta chains were subjected to immunosequencing. In the source study's methods: Repertoire TCRs were checked for matches against a reference library of SARS-CoV-2-specific TCRs that had been generated using the MIRA antigen-specificity platform. Breadth was defined as the fraction of unique TCRs that were SARS-CoV-2-associated, and depth was defined as the fraction of total T cells that were SARS-CoV-2-associated. Using the MIRA data, each spike-specific TCR was assigned both to the spike region to which the TCR was reactive and to a CD4 or CD8 class. Log10-transformed breadth and depth values were compared by one-way ANOVA with Sidak's multiple comparisons tests. TCRdb re-hosts the immuneACCESS table, in-frame sequences only. Its copies lack some clones; in the studies checked, an unresolved V gene accounts for under half of them, and the cause for the rest is not known. V and J calls and clone size follow that table, whereas D and trimming were derived from the DNA. The sample includes some 120,000 clones, with about nine tenths observed a single time. The ten largest clonotypes hold approximately 7.5% of the sample.

Reading from cysteine to phenylalanine, the CDR3 counts 14 amino acids. This entry keeps only the CDR3 DNA: 42 bases, framed from base 1. The germline V gene supplies CDR1 KGHSH and CDR2 LQKENI. V loses 0 bases, J loses 5 bases, and the germline ends lie 10 bases apart. The time point label, as the study defines it: baseline before first vaccination. The vaccinee samples were drawn from two UK trials, COV001 and COV002, one of which was a single-blind randomized controlled phase 2/3 trial testing AZD1222 (ChAdOx1 nCoV-19) in healthy adults. For TCRbeta chain sequencing, PBMC samples from trial participants were taken at day 0 and at day 28 after the second dose.

In this chain, TRBV18 is recombined with TRBJ1-1, with the identity of the D gene unclear. The source material was peripheral blood, sampled on day 0 of AZD1222 vaccination. This TCR derives from an adult in good health. The base sequence is TGTGCCAGCTCACCACCGTGGGGAGGAACTGAAGCTTTCTTT. Its protein reads: CASSPPWGGTEAFF. The full variable domain, with segments outside the CDR3 supplied by the reference TRBV18 and TRBJ1-1 proteins, appears as NAGVMQNPRHLVRRRGQEARLRCSPMKGHSHVYWYRQLPEEGLKFMVYLQKENIIDESGMPKERFSAEFPKEGPSILRIQQVVRGDSAAYFCASSPPWGGTEAFFGQGTRLTVV.